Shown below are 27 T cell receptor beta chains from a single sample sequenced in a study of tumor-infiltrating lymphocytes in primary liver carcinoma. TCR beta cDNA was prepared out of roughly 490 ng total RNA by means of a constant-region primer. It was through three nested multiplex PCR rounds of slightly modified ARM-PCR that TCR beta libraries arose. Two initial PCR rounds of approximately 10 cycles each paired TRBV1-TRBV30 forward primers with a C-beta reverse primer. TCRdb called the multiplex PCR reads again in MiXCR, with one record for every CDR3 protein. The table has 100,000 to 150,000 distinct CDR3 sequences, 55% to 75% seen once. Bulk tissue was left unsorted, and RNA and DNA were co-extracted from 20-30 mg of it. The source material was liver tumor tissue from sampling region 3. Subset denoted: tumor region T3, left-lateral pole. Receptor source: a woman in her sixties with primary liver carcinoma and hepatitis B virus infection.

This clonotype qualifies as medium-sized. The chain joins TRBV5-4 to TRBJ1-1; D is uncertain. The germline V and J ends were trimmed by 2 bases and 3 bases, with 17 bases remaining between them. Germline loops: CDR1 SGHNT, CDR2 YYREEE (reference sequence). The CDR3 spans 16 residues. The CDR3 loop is CASSFGLGREDTEAFF. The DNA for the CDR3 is TGTGCCAGCAGCTTCGGACTTGGGCGGGAGGACACTGAAGCTTTCTTT. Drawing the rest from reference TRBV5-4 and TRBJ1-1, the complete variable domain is ETGVTQSPTHLIKTRGQQVTLRCSSQSGHNTVSWYQQALGQGPQFIFQYYREEENGRGNFPPRFSGLQFPNYSSELNVNALELDDSALYLCASSFGLGREDTEAFFGQGTRLTVV.

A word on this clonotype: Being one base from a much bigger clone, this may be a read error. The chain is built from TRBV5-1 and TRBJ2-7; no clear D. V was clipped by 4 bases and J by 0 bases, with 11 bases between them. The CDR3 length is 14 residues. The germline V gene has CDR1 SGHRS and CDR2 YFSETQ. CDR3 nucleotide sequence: TGCGCCAGCAGCGAGTATATAGGCTCCTACGAGCAGTACTTC. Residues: CASSEYIGSYEQYF.

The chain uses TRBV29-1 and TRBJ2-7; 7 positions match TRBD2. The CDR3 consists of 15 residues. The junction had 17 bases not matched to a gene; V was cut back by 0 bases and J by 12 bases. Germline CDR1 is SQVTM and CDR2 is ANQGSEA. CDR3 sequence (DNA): TGCAGCGTTGAAGATCAATGGGGAAAGCGGGGCGAGTTGTACTTC. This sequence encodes CSVEDQWGKRGELYF.

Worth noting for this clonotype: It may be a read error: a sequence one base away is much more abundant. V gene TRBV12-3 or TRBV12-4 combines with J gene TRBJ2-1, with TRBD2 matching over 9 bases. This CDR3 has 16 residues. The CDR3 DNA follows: TGTGACAGCAGTAACCTGAGAGGACTAGCGTCTAATGAGCAGTTCTTC. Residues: CDSSNLRGLASNEQFF.

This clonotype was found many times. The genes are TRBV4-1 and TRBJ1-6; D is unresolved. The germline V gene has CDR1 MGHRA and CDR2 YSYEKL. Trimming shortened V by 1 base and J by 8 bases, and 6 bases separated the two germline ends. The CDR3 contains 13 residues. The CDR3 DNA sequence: TGCGCCAGCAGCCAAGTAAGGGATTCACCCCTCCACTTT. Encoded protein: CASSQVRDSPLHF.

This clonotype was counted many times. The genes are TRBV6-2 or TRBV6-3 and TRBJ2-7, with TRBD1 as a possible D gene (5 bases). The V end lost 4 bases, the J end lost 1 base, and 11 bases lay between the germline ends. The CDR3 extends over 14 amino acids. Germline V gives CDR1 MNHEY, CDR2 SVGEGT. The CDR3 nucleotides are TGTGCCAGCAGTTTGGACACCGGGTCCTACGAGCAGTACTTC. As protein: CASSLDTGSYEQYF.

The DNA for the CDR3 is TGTGCCAGCAGCTCTTACAGGGTTTTGGCCGTGGAGCTGTTTTTT. Protein sequence: CASSSYRVLAVELFF. The chain employs TRBV11-3 and TRBJ2-2; D is perhaps TRBD1 (6 bases). The V end was cut by 4 bases, the J end by 10 bases, with 19 bases between. The CDR3 runs to 15 residues. Germline V gene data show CDR1 as SGHNT and CDR2 as YENEEA.

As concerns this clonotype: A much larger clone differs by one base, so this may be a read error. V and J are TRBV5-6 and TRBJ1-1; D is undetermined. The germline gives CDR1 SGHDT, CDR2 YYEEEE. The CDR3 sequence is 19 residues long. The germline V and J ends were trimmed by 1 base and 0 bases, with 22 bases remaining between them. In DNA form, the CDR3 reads TGTGCCAGCAGCTTGTCGAAGAGGAGCTTGACTTCCATGAACACTGAAGCTTTCTTT. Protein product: CASSLSKRSLTSMNTEAFF.

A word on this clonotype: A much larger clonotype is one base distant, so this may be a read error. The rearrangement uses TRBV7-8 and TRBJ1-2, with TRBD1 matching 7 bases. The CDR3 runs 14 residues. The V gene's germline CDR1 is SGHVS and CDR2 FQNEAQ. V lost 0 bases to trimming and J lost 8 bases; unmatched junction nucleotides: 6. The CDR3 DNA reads TGTGCCAGCAGCTTAGCCGGGACAGTGCGAGGCTACACCTTC. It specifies CASSLAGTVRGYTF.

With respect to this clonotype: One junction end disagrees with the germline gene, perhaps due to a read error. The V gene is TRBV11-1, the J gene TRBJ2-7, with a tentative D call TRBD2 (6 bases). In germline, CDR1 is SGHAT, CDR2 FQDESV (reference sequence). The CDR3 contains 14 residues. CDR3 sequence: CTSSLHRGAHEQYF. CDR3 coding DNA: TGTACCAGCAGCTTACACCGCGGGGCCCACGAGCAGTATTTC.

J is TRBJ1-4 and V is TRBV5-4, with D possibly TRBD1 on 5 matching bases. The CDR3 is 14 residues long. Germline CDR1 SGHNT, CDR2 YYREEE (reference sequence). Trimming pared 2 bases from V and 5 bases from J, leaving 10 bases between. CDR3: CASSLNGANEKLFF. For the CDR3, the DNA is TGTGCCAGCAGCTTAAACGGGGCAAATGAAAAACTGTTTTTT. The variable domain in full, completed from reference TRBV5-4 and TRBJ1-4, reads ETGVTQSPTHLIKTRGQQVTLRCSSQSGHNTVSWYQQALGQGPQFIFQYYREEENGRGNFPPRFSGLQFPNYSSELNVNALELDDSALYLCASSLNGANEKLFFGSGTQLSVL.

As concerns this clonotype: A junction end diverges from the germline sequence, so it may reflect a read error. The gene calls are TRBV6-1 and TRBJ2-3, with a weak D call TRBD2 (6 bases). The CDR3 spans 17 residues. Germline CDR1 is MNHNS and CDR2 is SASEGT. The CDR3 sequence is CSSSDLGGGKTTDTQYF. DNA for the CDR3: TGTTCCAGCAGTGATCTCGGTGGCGGGAAGACCACTGATACGCAGTATTTT.

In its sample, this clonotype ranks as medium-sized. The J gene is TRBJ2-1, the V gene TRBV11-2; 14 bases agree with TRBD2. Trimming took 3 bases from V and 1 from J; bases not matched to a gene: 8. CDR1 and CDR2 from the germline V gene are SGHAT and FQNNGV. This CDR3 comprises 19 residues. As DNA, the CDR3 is TGTGCCAGCAGCTTGCGGGGGACTAGCGGGAGCAGGTCCTACAATGAGCAGTTCTTC. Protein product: CASSLRGTSGSRSYNEQFF. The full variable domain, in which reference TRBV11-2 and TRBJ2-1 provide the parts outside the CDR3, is EAGVAQSPRYKIIEKRQSVAFWCNPISGHATLYWYQQILGQGPKLLIQFQNNGVVDDSQLPKDRFSAERLKGVDSTLKIQPAKLEDSAVYLCASSLRGTSGSRSYNEQFFGPGTRLTVL.

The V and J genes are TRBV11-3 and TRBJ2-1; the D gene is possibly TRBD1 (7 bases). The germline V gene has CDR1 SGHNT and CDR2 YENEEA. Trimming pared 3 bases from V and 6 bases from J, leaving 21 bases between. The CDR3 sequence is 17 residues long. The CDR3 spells CASSFRGARTMANEQFF. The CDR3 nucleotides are TGTGCCAGCAGCTTCAGGGGGGCGCGGACCATGGCCAATGAGCAGTTCTTC.

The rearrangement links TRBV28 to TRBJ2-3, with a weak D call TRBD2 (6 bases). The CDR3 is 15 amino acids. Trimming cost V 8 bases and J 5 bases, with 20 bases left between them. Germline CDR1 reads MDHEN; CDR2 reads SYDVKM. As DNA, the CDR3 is TGTGCCAGCCCCCCGCGGAGGGCCCCGCTAGATACGCAGTATTTT. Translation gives CASPPRRAPLDTQYF.

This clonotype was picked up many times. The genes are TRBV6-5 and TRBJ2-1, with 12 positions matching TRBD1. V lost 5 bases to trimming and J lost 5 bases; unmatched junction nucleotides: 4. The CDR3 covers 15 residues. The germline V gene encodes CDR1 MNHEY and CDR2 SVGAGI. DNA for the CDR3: TGTGCCAGCAGTCGGGGACAGGGGGCTGACAATGAGCAGTTCTTC. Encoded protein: CASSRGQGADNEQFF.

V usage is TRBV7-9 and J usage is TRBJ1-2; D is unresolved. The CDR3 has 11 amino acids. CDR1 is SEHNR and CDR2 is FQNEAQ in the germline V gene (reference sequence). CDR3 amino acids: CVGSLGDGYTF. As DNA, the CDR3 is TGTGTCGGCAGCTTAGGCGATGGCTACACCTTC.

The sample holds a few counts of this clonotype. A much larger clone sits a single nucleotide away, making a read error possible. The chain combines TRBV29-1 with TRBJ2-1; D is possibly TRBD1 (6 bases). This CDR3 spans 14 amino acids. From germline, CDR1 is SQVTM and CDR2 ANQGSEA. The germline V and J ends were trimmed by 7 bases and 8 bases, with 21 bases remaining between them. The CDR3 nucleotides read TGCAGCGCCCTAAAGGGGGACCGGATAGATGAGCAGTTCTTC. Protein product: CSALKGDRIDEQFF.

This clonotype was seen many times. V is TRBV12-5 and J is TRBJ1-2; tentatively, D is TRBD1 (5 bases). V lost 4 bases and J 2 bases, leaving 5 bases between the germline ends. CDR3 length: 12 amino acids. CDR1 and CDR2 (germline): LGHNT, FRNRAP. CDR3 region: CASGWDNYGYTF. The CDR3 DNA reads TGTGCTAGTGGTTGGGACAACTATGGCTACACCTTC. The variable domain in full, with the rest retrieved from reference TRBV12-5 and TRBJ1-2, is DARVTQTPRHKVTEMGQEVTMRCQPILGHNTVFWYRQTMMQGLELLAYFRNRAPLDDSGMPKDRFSAEMPDATLATLKIQPSEPRDSAVYFCASGWDNYGYTFGSGTRLTVV.

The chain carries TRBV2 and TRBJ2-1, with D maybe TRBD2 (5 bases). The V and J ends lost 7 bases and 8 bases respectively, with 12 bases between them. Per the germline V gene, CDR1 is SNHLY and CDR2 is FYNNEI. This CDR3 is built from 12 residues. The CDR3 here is CASTEVGDEQFF. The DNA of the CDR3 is TGTGCCAGCACTGAGGTGGGAGATGAGCAGTTCTTC.

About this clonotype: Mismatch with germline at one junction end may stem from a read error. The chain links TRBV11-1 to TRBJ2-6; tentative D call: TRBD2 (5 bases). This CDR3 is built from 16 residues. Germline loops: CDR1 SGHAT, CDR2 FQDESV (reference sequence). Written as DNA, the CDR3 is TGTGCCAGCAGCTTCACGGCGGACTCTGGAGCCAACGTCCTGATTTTC. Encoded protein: CASSFTADSGANVLIF.

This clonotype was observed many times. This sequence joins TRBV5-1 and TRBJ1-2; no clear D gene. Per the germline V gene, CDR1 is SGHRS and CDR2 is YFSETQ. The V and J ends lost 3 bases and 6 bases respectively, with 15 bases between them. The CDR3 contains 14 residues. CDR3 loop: CASSSREERDGYTF. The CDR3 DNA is TGCGCCAGCAGCTCGAGGGAAGAGAGGGATGGCTACACCTTC. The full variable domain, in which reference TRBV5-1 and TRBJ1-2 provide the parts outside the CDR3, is KAGVTQTPRYLIKTRGQQVTLSCSPISGHRSVSWYQQTPGQGLQFLFEYFSETQRNKGNFPGRFSGRQFSNSRSEMNVSTLELGDSALYLCASSSREERDGYTFGSGTRLTVV.

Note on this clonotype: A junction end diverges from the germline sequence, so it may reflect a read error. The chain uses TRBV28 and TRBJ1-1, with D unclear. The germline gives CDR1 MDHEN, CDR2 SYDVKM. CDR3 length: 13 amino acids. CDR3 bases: TGTGCCAGCAGGATAGACATGAACACTGGAGCTTTCTTT. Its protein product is CASRIDMNTGAFF. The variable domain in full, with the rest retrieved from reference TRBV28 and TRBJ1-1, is DVKVTQSSRYLVKRTGEKVFLECVQDMDHENMFWYRQDPGLGLRLIYFSYDVKMKEKGDIPEGYSVSREKKERFSLILESASTNQTSMYLCASRIDMNTGAFFGQGTRLTVV.

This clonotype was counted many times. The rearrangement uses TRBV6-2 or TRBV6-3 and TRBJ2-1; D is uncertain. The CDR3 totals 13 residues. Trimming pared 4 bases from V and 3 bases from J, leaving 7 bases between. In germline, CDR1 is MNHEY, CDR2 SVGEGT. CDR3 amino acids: CASSSGSYNEQFF. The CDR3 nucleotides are TGTGCCAGCAGTTCGGGTAGCTACAATGAGCAGTTCTTC.

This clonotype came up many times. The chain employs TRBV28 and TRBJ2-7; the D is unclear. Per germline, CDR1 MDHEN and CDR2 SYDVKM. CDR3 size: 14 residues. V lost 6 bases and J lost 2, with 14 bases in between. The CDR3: CASSQRSTTYEQYF. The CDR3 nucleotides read TGTGCCAGCAGCCAACGATCCACCACCTACGAGCAGTACTTC.

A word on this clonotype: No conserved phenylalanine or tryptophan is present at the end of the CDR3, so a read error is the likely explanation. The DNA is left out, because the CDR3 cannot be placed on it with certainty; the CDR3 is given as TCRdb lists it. The CDR3 loop is CASSQAAGANYGYTL. The rearrangement links TRBV14 to TRBJ1-2. The CDR3 spans 15 amino acids, including both terminal residues. Per the germline V gene, CDR1 is SGHDN and CDR2 is FVKESK.

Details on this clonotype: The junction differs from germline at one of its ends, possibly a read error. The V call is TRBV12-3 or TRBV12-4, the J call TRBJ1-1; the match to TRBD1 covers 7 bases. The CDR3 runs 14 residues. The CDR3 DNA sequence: TGTGCCAGCAGCTTCAGGGGGTCGAACACTGAAACTTTCTTT. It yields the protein CASSFRGSNTETFF.